What follows is one TCR beta chain and its context. The antigen remains undetermined. This sample was taken from a study of cytomegalovirus exposure and HLA in healthy donors. The PCR employed 60 Vbeta primers together with 13 Jbeta primers. Measured with immunoSEQ multiplex PCR; TCRdb has only the in-frame clones, and not every one. This repertoire includes some 130,000 clones. V was clipped by 4 bases and J by 1 base, with 14 bases between them. CDR1 and CDR2 from the germline V gene are MGHRA and YSYEKL. The CDR3 runs 15 residues. Study findings and constraints: Whilst most TCR sequences proved rare, a subset of public TCRs occurred across many donors. The records held CMV serostatus as the only immune exposure information. The likely origin of a cluster of highly shared sequence variants was a sequencing artifact.

The chain links TRBV4-1 to TRBJ2-7; D is unclear. Sequences were obtained from PBMCs. This receptor was identified in a woman aged 40-49 years in good health and CMV-seropositive. CDR3 nucleotide sequence: TGCGCCAGCAGCCGATCTCCCACAGAGTCCTACGAGCAGTACTTC. This sequence encodes CASSRSPTESYEQYF.